The rows below give T cell receptor beta chains drawn from one sample of a study of T cells in Graves' hyperthyroidism and ophthalmopathy. From the multiplex PCR reads, TCRdb called clonotypes with MiXCR, one entry per CDR3 protein. The sample has 600,000 to 850,000 distinct CDR3 sequences, roughly 20% seen once. Sequencing used blood. The receptors derive from a woman aged 50 to 65 with Graves' hyperthyroidism that later progressed to Graves' ophthalmopathy. CDR3s include the opening cysteine and the closing phenylalanine or tryptophan.

>TRBV15|TRBJ1-5
CATSRVPGRVNQPQHF
>TRBV6-5|TRBJ2-3
CASSYSDRGPDTQYF
>TRBV25-1|TRBJ2-7
CASSGGVYEQYF
>TRBV11-2|TRBJ2-5
CASSLELQGHTQYF
>TRBV19|TRBJ2-2
CASSPRLAGATGELFF
>TRBV18|TRBJ1-1
CASSPSVVGLAFF
>TRBV20-1|TRBJ2-2
CSAETGGANTGELFF
>TRBV3-1|TRBJ2-2
CASSQATGTNTGELFF
>TRBV29-1|TRBJ2-6
CSVEDPRAGANVLTF
>TRBV7-9|TRBJ2-5
CASSSEALQETQYF
>TRBV13|TRBJ1-3
CASSFWESGNTIYF
>TRBV27|TRBJ2-2
CASRYPGSGGELFF
>TRBV7-2|TRBJ2-1
CASSYRGTSGGADEQFF
>TRBV9|TRBJ1-1
CASSVGVNRGTEAFF